The sequence of this T cell receptor beta chain was determined in a study of CD8 T cells in ankylosing spondylitis. The CDR3 sequence is 14 residues long. The germline V and J ends were trimmed by 7 bases and 0 bases, with 7 bases remaining between them. Per the germline V gene, CDR1 is LNHDA and CDR2 is SQIVND (reference sequence). Study-level results: What appeared characteristic of ankylosing spondylitis blood was a TCR beta motif of fewer than ten highly homologous variants. Disease-linked clones reportedly concentrated significantly in matched ankylosing spondylitis synovial fluid. Peripheral blood held disease-linked clones only at relatively low frequency, and these were CD8+.

Turning to this clonotype: Its matching antigen is unknown.

Libraries of TCR beta came from quantitative 5'-RACE with molecular barcodes. TCRdb itself ran the 5' RACE reads through MiXCR, one entry per CDR3 protein. The table has a few hundred thousand distinct CDR3 sequences, about 13% seen once. The origin of this receptor is a male donor with ankylosing spondylitis. The chain has TRBV19 and TRBJ2-6; no definite D call. Sequencing was performed on blood, either unsorted or a sorted T cell fraction (not recorded which). The CDR3 spells CASTDNSGANVLTF. The CDR3 nucleotides read TGTGCCAGTACTGACAACTCTGGGGCCAACGTCCTGACTTTC.